Included here is one T cell receptor beta chain sequence, with context. Its antigen is unknown. Assay used: immunoSEQ multiplex PCR; TCRdb lists only in-frame clones, some missing. The sample contains around 62,000 clones, roughly 80% of which appear only once. This specimen belongs to a study of OX40 agonist ivuxolimab in advanced cancers. This CDR3 has 18 amino acids. Germline V gene sequence: CDR1 SGHRS, CDR2 YFSETQ. Trimming removed 7 bases from V and 0 bases from J; junction bases left unmatched: 12. Study-level findings and limits: In the 0.1 to 3.0 mg/kg range, CD4+ and CD8+ blood T cells had expanded clonally by week 6.

The source is an adult with an advanced solid tumor such as melanoma, head and neck, liver or kidney cancer. Sequenced material: CD4+ or CD8+ T cells sorted from blood, taken in a trial of the OX40 agonist ivuxolimab. The chain combines TRBV5-1 with TRBJ2-6; 8 positions agree with TRBD1. This CDR3 is CASCRGPLPSSGANVLTF. The DNA for the CDR3 is TGCGCCAGCTGCAGGGGGCCCCTTCCAAGCTCTGGGGCCAACGTCCTGACTTTC.